These 28 T cell receptor beta chains were sequenced from one sample in a study of T-cell reconstitution after alpha-beta-depleted transplantation in children. Preparation of the TCRbeta library was carried out with unique molecular identifiers. TCRdb re-called the PCR reads through MiXCR, storing one row per CDR3 protein. The data show about 600,000 distinct CDR3 sequences, with roughly 23% seen just once and 13% to 15% held by the top ten. Here the sequenced sample was PBMCs, mostly from graft donor cells, taken 360 days after TCRalphabeta/CD19-depleted stem cell transplant. The source is a boy less than two years old who had a stem cell transplant for acute myeloid leukemia, so the T cells may come from the graft donor.

This clonotype showed up many times. The J gene is TRBJ1-6, the V gene TRBV20-1; the D is unclear. The CDR3 runs to 12 residues. The V end was cut by 4 bases, the J end by 4 bases, with 5 bases between. Per germline, CDR1 DFQATT and CDR2 SNEGSKA (reference sequence). CDR3: CSAMKYNSPLHF. In DNA form, the CDR3 reads TGCAGTGCTATGAAGTATAATTCACCCCTCCACTTT.

Many counts were recorded for this clonotype. As DNA, the CDR3 is TGCAGCGCCCGGACTAGCGGAAACACAGATACGCAGTATTTT. Protein: CSARTSGNTDTQYF. The chain has TRBV29-1 and TRBJ2-3; 10 bases match TRBD2. The V gene end was trimmed by 7 bases and the J gene end by 2 bases; junction bases not matched to a gene: 6. Germline CDR1 and CDR2: SQVTM and ANQGSEA. This CDR3 region has 14 residues.

The chain recombines TRBV27 with TRBJ2-7, with D tentatively TRBD1 (6 bases). With 0 bases removed from V and 2 bases from J, the gap between germline ends came to 11 bases. CDR3 length equals 15 residues. The germline V gene has CDR1 MNHEY and CDR2 SMNVEV (reference sequence). The CDR3 DNA sequence: TGTGCCAGCAGTTTATCGGCCCAGGGGCCCTACGAGCAGTACGTC. The encoded protein is CASSLSAQGPYEQYV.

The sample holds a few counts of this clonotype. This sequence joins TRBV20-1 and TRBJ2-2, with unresolved D. Germline V gene lookup returns CDR1 DFQATT and CDR2 SNEGSKA (reference sequence). This CDR3 has 15 residues. With 1 base removed from V and 5 bases from J, the gap between germline ends came to 14 bases. The CDR3 DNA is TGCAGTGCTAGAGTTTCCCCCTTAGGGACCGGGGAGCTGTTTTTT. This gives the protein CSARVSPLGTGELFF.

The gene calls are TRBV9 and TRBJ2-7; TRBD1 might be the D (6 bases). This CDR3 comprises 13 residues. CDR1 and CDR2 from the germline V gene are SGDLS and YYNGEE. V lost 0 bases and J lost 5, with 9 bases in between. CDR3 in amino acids: CASSVATGHEQYF. Here the CDR3 DNA reads TGTGCCAGCAGCGTAGCTACAGGGCACGAGCAGTACTTC.

Concerning this clonotype: A much larger clone differs from this one at a single base, so this may be a read error. The chain joins TRBV5-1 to TRBJ1-2; no clear D gene. CDR1 and CDR2 (germline): SGHRS, YFSETQ. The CDR3 loop spans 13 amino acids. Trimming took 0 bases from V and 0 from J, leaving 3 bases between them. The DNA of the CDR3 is TGCGCCAGCAGCTTGGATGCTAACTATGGCTACACCTTC. Its protein product is CASSLDANYGYTF. The full variable domain, with the rest looked up from reference TRBV5-1 and TRBJ1-2, is KAGVTQTPRYLIKTRGQQVTLSCSPISGHRSVSWYQQTPGQGLQFLFEYFSETQRNKGNFPGRFSGRQFSNSRSEMNVSTLELGDSALYLCASSLDANYGYTFGSGTRLTVV.

The chain links TRBV6-5 to TRBJ2-7; TRBD1 agrees at 7 bases. Germline V CDR1 and CDR2: MNHEY, SVGAGI. Trimming cost V 2 bases and J 2 bases; bases outside gene matches: 12. CDR3 length: 17 residues. CDR3 residues: CASSYDVIGTDPYEQYV. The CDR3, as DNA: TGTGCCAGCAGTTACGATGTCATAGGGACAGATCCCTACGAGCAGTACGTC.

At least ten counts were recorded for this clonotype. The rearrangement joins TRBV10-3 to TRBJ2-1, with D possibly called TRBD1 or TRBD2 (7 bases each). The CDR3 covers 16 residues. Per germline, CDR1 ENHRY and CDR2 SYGVKD. V gave up 5 bases and J gave up 0 bases, with 14 bases separating them. The DNA for the CDR3 is TGTGCCATCAGTCCAGGGGGGGCAAGCTCCTACAATGAGCAGTTCTTC. It specifies CAISPGGASSYNEQFF.

This clonotype came up a few times. The J gene is TRBJ2-1, the V gene TRBV7-2; tentative D call: TRBD1 (6 bases). The germline gives CDR1 SGHTA, CDR2 FQGNSA. V was cut by 4 bases and J by 5 bases, with 12 bases left in between. CDR3 size: 14 residues. The CDR3, as DNA: TGTGCCAGCAGCTCCGGACAGCGAGACAATGAGCAGTTCTTC. This translates into CASSSGQRDNEQFF.

Only a few counts were recorded for this clonotype. One junction end does not reproduce the germline sequence, and a read error may be involved. This chain joins TRBV12-3 or TRBV12-4 and TRBJ2-1, with TRBD1 identical over 9 bases. The CDR3 consists of 11 residues. In nucleotides, the CDR3 is TGTGCCAGCAGTCATGGGGACAGGGATAACTTC. It is translated as CASSHGDRDNF.

The DNA for the CDR3 is TGTGCCAGCAGCACGGGGGCCTCGAGGTCCTACGAGCAGTACTTC. Translated: CASSTGASRSYEQYF. The V call is TRBV7-2, the J call TRBJ2-7; either TRBD1 or TRBD2 may supply D (6 bases each). CDR3 length: 15 residues. Germline V CDR1 and CDR2: SGHTA, FQGNSA. V lost 5 bases to trimming and J lost 1 base, with 15 bases between them.

This clonotype was counted between two and nine times. The chain employs TRBV7-9 and TRBJ2-5; 7 bases are shared with TRBD2. Trimming at V came to 5 bases and at J to 0 bases, leaving 6 bases not matched to a gene. The germline gives CDR1 SEHNR, CDR2 FQNEAQ (reference sequence). The CDR3 consists of 15 residues. The CDR3 bases are TGTGCCAGCAGCCGGAGCGGGGCGTACCAAGAGACCCAGTACTTC. Protein sequence: CASSRSGAYQETQYF.

In this sample, this clonotype turned up once. This chain joins TRBV3-1 and TRBJ2-1; the D gene is possibly TRBD2 (6 bases). V was shortened by 1 base and J by 6 bases, with 13 bases between the two germline ends. CDR1 is LGHDT, CDR2 YNNKEL, per germline (reference sequence). The CDR3 loop spans 15 amino acids. The DNA for the CDR3 is TGTGCCAGCAGCCAAGGGACCCTCGGGAGCAATGAGCAGTTCTTC. Protein: CASSQGTLGSNEQFF.

This clonotype was recorded at least ten times. The J gene is TRBJ2-1, the V gene TRBV20-1; unclear D gene. V was cut by 3 bases and J by 0 bases, with 9 bases left in between. Germline CDR1 and CDR2: DFQATT and SNEGSKA (reference sequence). The CDR3 has 14 amino acids. The CDR3 spells CSASGFPSYNEQFF. CDR3 nucleotide sequence: TGCAGTGCTAGTGGATTCCCCTCCTACAATGAGCAGTTCTTC.

This clonotype was counted many times. The chain uses TRBV15 and TRBJ2-5; the D is unclear. The CDR3 has 15 amino acids. CDR1 and CDR2 from the germline V gene are LNHNV and YYDKDF (reference sequence). V was clipped by 1 base and J by 1 base, with 10 bases between them. The CDR3 DNA reads TGTGCCACCAGCAGAGGCCGGGCGACCCAAGAGACCCAGTACTTC. Its translation is CATSRGRATQETQYF.

This clonotype has at least ten counts. This chain joins TRBV7-2 and TRBJ2-5; maybe TRBD1 (6 bases). The CDR3 loop spans 17 amino acids. Trimming left V 5 bases short and J 2 bases short, with 21 bases between. Looked up from germline, CDR1 is SGHTA and CDR2 is FQGNSA. The DNA for the CDR3 is TGTGCCAGCAGCCCCATTGCCCGGACGAGGGGGCAAGAGACCCAGTACTTC. As protein: CASSPIARTRGQETQYF.

This clonotype was counted ten times or more. The chain couples TRBV20-1 to TRBJ2-1; TRBD2 matches 8 bases. CDR1 is DFQATT, CDR2 SNEGSKA, per germline (reference sequence). CDR3 length equals 15 residues. The trim removed 2 bases at V and 3 bases at J, leaving 6 bases unmatched. As DNA, the CDR3 is TGCAGTGCTAGAAGCGGGACTAGAGACTACAATGAGCAGTTCTTC. Protein sequence: CSARSGTRDYNEQFF.

This clonotype was found many times. V gene TRBV12-3 or TRBV12-4 combines with J gene TRBJ2-7; 10 bases map to TRBD1. V lost 5 bases and J lost 2; bases outside the gene matches: 6. The CDR3 extends over 15 amino acids. This chain's CDR3 is CASSGRDRGPYEQYF. The DNA of the CDR3 is TGTGCCAGCAGTGGACGGGACAGGGGACCCTACGAGCAGTACTTC.

This clonotype was counted at least ten times. The chain carries TRBV12-3 or TRBV12-4 and TRBJ2-5, with D perhaps being TRBD1 or TRBD2 (5 bases each). The CDR3 has 14 residues. V was cut by 6 bases and J by 7 bases, with 18 bases left in between. As DNA, the CDR3 is TGTGCCAGCAGCAAGGGGACCGGCCTAGGGACCCAGTACTTC. Amino acid sequence: CASSKGTGLGTQYF.

V and J are TRBV9 and TRBJ2-1, with D perhaps matching TRBD1 or TRBD2 (6 bases each). Germline V gene sequence: CDR1 SGDLS, CDR2 YYNGEE. CDR3 length: 15 residues. V lost 4 bases and J lost 6, with 17 bases in between. The CDR3 DNA reads as TGTGCCAGCAGCCTCGAACCACAGGGACTCAATGAGCAGTTCTTC. Protein: CASSLEPQGLNEQFF.

The rearrangement uses TRBV6-1 and TRBJ2-7; D gene unclear. Looked up from germline, CDR1 is MNHNS and CDR2 is SASEGT. V lost 6 bases, J lost 2 bases, and 14 bases lay in between. CDR3 length: 14 amino acids. The CDR3 loop reads CASRPLLETYEQYF. The CDR3, as DNA: TGTGCCAGCAGGCCCCTCCTGGAGACCTACGAGCAGTACTTC.

The rearrangement uses TRBV7-2 and TRBJ1-5; D is unresolved. The V end lost 5 bases, the J end lost 7 bases, and 12 bases lay between the germline ends. The CDR3 sequence is 13 residues long. CDR1 is SGHTA, CDR2 FQGNSA, per germline. The CDR3 is CASSLDWAQPQHF. The DNA for the CDR3 is TGTGCCAGCAGCCTGGACTGGGCCCAGCCCCAGCATTTT. The full variable domain, rest sourced from reference TRBV7-2 and TRBJ1-5, is GAGVSQSPSNKVTEKGKDVELRCDPISGHTALYWYRQSLGQGLEFLIYFQGNSAPDKSGLPSDRFSAERTGGSVSTLTIQRTQQEDSAVYLCASSLDWAQPQHFGDGTRLSIL.

This clonotype turned up a few times. J is TRBJ2-2 and V is TRBV7-2; no clear D. The CDR3 spans 16 residues. V lost 2 bases and J 0 bases, leaving 10 bases between the germline ends. Germline V lookup: CDR1 SGHTA, CDR2 FQGNSA. CDR3 protein: CASSLQRRTNTGELFF. The CDR3 region has the DNA TGTGCCAGCAGCTTACAACGGCGGACGAACACCGGGGAGCTGTTTTTT.

In its sample, this clonotype was seen many times. The chain's CDR3 is CSARRAGGPDTQYF. CDR3 sequence (DNA): TGCAGTGCTAGAAGAGCGGGGGGTCCAGATACGCAGTATTTT. The V call is TRBV20-1, the J call TRBJ2-3; 9 nucleotides align to TRBD2. V lost 2 bases, J lost 4 bases, and 4 bases stayed unmatched. Germline assignment: CDR1 DFQATT and CDR2 SNEGSKA (reference sequence). The CDR3 covers 14 residues.

There are a few counts of this clonotype. The chain carries TRBV28 and TRBJ1-1; D call uncertain. The CDR3 runs 15 residues. V was clipped by 6 bases and J by 1 base, with 15 bases between them. CDR1 is MDHEN and CDR2 is SYDVKM in the germline V gene. CDR3 loop: CASSPPVPGNTEAFF. The CDR3, as DNA: TGTGCCAGCAGCCCCCCTGTGCCGGGGAACACTGAAGCTTTCTTT.

A few counts support this clonotype. The rearrangement joins TRBV20-1 to TRBJ2-5, with a possible D match to TRBD1 (6 bases). Between the trimmed V and J ends, which lost 2 bases and 5 bases, there was a span of 21 bases. The CDR3 has 16 amino acids. CDR1 DFQATT and CDR2 SNEGSKA come from the germline V gene (reference sequence). The CDR3 sequence is CSARPRDRTRGETQYF. The CDR3 DNA reads TGCAGTGCTAGACCCCGCGACAGGACCAGGGGTGAGACCCAGTACTTC.

This chain joins TRBV15 and TRBJ1-5; D unclear. Trimming left V 5 bases short and J 0 bases short, with 5 bases between. The CDR3 runs to 13 residues. Germline V CDR1 and CDR2: LNHNV, YYDKDF (reference sequence). CDR3 sequence: CATSGVSNQPQHF. The CDR3, as DNA: TGTGCCACCAGCGGTGTTAGCAATCAGCCCCAGCATTTT.

The V gene is TRBV20-1, the J gene TRBJ2-7, with D maybe TRBD1 (6 bases). This CDR3 is built from 14 residues. Trimming stripped 3 bases from V and 2 bases from J, with 14 bases between. Looked up from germline, CDR1 is DFQATT and CDR2 is SNEGSKA (reference sequence). CDR3 sequence reads: CSASAQGTAYEQYV. The CDR3, as DNA: TGCAGTGCTAGCGCCCAGGGGACGGCCTACGAGCAGTACGTC.